These 9 T cell receptor beta chains were sequenced from one sample in a study of molecular identifiers for immune sequencing clone quantification. TCRdb recomputed calls from the PCR reads with MiXCR, one row per CDR3 protein. The sample lists fewer than 350,000 distinct CDR3 sequences; 20% to 25% were seen once. Sequenced: naive CD8+ T cells from blood, with Jurkat cell RNA spiked in. Subset given: FACS-sorted CD8+CD4-CCR7+CD45RA+ naive T cells. The origin of the receptors is a human donor in good health. Some libraries in this study had Jurkat cell RNA spiked in.

The table lists this clonotype with many counts. CDR3 residues: CASSQQPPYEQYF. CDR3 in DNA: TGTGCCAGCAGCCAACAGCCCCCCTACGAGCAGTACTTC. The V gene is TRBV7-2, the J gene TRBJ2-7; D gene unclear. Germline values: CDR1 SGHTA, CDR2 FQGNSA. V dropped 5 bases and J dropped 2 bases, with 10 bases sitting between them. The CDR3 length is 13 residues.

This clonotype was picked up many times. The chain is built from TRBV28 and TRBJ2-3; 8 nucleotides agree with TRBD2. Germline V gene sequence: CDR1 MDHEN, CDR2 SYDVKM. The CDR3 covers 15 residues. V gave up 10 bases and J gave up 0 bases; unmatched junction bases: 9. The CDR3 region has the DNA TGTGCCATCCTAAAGCGGGAGACGAGCACAGATACGCAGTATTTT. Protein: CAILKRETSTDTQYF.

This clonotype was seen repeatedly, ten times or more. This chain connects TRBV6-2 or TRBV6-3 to TRBJ1-2, with 7 bases matching TRBD1. CDR1 and CDR2 (germline): MNHEY, SVGEGT. J was trimmed by 0 bases and V by 7 bases; bases with no gene match: 14. The CDR3 is 17 residues long. The CDR3 DNA reads TGTGCCAGCACTGATCCGTTCGACAGGGAGACTAACTATGGCTACACCTTC. The encoded protein is CASTDPFDRETNYGYTF.

This clonotype was seen repeatedly, ten times or more. V and J are TRBV15 and TRBJ1-1; D is possibly TRBD1 (6 bases). CDR3 length: 13 amino acids. V dropped 6 bases and J dropped 6 bases, with 14 bases sitting between them. CDR1 is LNHNV and CDR2 is YYDKDF in the germline V gene (reference sequence). CDR3 nucleotides: TGTGCCACCAGACCTACAGGGAGCTCTGAAGCTTTCTTT. It translates to CATRPTGSSEAFF.

As for this clonotype: Being one base from a much bigger clone, this may be a read error. This chain joins TRBV5-3 and TRBJ1-4, with a possible D match to TRBD1 (5 bases). TRBV5-3 is known as an ORF, though its function is uncertain. The CDR3 extends over 17 amino acids. The CDR3 DNA follows: TGTGCCAGCAGCTCCGACCGAGGGTCCGGTTGGGACGGAAAACTGTTTTTT. Its protein is CASSSDRGSGWDGKLFF.

As regards this clonotype: A much more abundant neighbour one base away suggests this may be a read error. The chain uses TRBV4-2 and TRBJ2-7, with 9 bases lining up with TRBD2. CDR1 and CDR2 from the germline V gene are LGHNA and YNFKEQ. This CDR3 has 16 residues. The CDR3 region has the DNA TGTGCCAGCAGCCAAGATCGGGCTAGCGGGGCCTACGAGCAGTGCTTC. This gives the protein CASSQDRASGAYEQCF.

The rearrangement links TRBV15 to TRBJ2-5, with D possibly TRBD2 on 6 matching bases. V was shortened by 0 bases and J by 5 bases, with 16 bases between the two germline ends. In germline, CDR1 is LNHNV, CDR2 YYDKDF (reference sequence). The CDR3 runs to 16 residues. The CDR3, as DNA: TGTGCCACCAGCAGAGAGGCATCGGGAGTAGGGGAGACCCAGTACTTC. Its protein is CATSREASGVGETQYF.

At least ten counts were recorded for this clonotype. The chain employs TRBV7-6 and TRBJ2-7; D may match TRBD1 or TRBD2 (5 bases each). Germline V gene data show CDR1 as SGHVS and CDR2 as FNYEAQ. The CDR3 covers 14 residues. Trimming shortened V by 0 bases and J by 1 base, and 7 bases separated the two germline ends. The CDR3 DNA reads as TGTGCCAGCAGCTTAGCGGGGGAGTCCTACGAGCAGTACTTC. This gives the protein CASSLAGESYEQYF.

A word on this clonotype: Being one base from a much bigger clone, this may be a read error. The chain carries TRBV7-9 and TRBJ1-5, with D hard to call. The CDR3 is made up of 17 amino acids. CDR1 is SEHNR and CDR2 is FQNEAQ in the germline V gene (reference sequence). The CDR3 DNA is TGTGCCAGCACCCCTACTGGACGGGAAAAGCCTAATCGGCCCCAGCATTTT. Its translation is CASTPTGREKPNRPQHF.